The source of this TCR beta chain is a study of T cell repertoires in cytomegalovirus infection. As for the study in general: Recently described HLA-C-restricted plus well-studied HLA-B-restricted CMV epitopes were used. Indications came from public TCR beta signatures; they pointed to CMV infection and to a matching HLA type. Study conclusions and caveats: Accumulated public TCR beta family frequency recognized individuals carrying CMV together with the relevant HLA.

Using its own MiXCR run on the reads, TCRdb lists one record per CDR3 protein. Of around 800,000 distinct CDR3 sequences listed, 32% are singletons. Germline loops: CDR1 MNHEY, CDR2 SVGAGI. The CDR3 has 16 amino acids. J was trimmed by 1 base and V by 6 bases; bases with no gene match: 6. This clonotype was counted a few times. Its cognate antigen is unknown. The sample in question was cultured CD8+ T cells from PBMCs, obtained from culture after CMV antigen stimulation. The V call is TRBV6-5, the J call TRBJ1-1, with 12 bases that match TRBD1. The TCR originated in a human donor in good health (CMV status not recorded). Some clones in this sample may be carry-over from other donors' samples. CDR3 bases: TGTGCCAGCAGCTACGGGACAGGGGGCCAGAACACTGAAGCTTTCTTT. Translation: CASSYGTGGQNTEAFF.